This TCR beta chain originates from a study of spatial heterogeneity in lung cancer. For the study at large: Bulk RNA-seq from matched material yielded a T cell module score that correlated strongly with TCR transcript counts in tumor regions. For the average unique TCR and UMI combination, more than 8.5 occurrences appeared in raw reads. The study, taken as a whole, reports: Tracking of tumor mutation counts was seen in expanded intratumoral alpha and beta TCR counts.

Each molecule of TCR cDNA was tagged with one unique molecular identifier. TCRdb used MiXCR to reprocess the 5' RACE reads, holding one entry per CDR3 protein. The sample lists more than 10,000 distinct CDR3 sequences, 4% to 6% occurring once. The CDR3 totals 13 residues. CDR1 and CDR2 from the germline V gene are DFQATT and SNEGSKA (reference sequence). V gave up 1 base and J gave up 15 bases; unmatched junction bases: 7. As for time point: sample taken at primary tumor resection. Unsorted tumor, nontumor lung tissue or cryopreserved PBMC supplied the whole RNA. This clonotype appeared many times. The antigen is unknown.

The specimen comprised lung tumor tissue, sampled at surgery. This TCR came from a male donor with early-stage non-small cell lung cancer. The V and J genes are TRBV20-1 and TRBJ2-1, with TRBD2 matching over 12 bases. The CDR3 DNA is TGCAGTGCTAGAGGACTAGCGGGAGATTATCCGTTCTTC. Translation gives CSARGLAGDYPFF.